This record looks at one T cell receptor beta chain sequence and its context. This entry is derived from a study of T cell responses to AZD1222 COVID-19 vaccine. Using immunoSEQ multiplex PCR, the repertoire was profiled, and TCRdb retains in-frame clones only, with some absent. Of 150,000 to 200,000 clones listed, less than 95% are singletons. Second doses that came at about 4 or about 12 weeks were put together. The receptor was isolated from an adult who received the AZD1222 COVID-19 vaccine. Sequenced material: peripheral blood, taken 28 days after the second AZD1222 dose.

The CDR3 sequence is CASSLRAYQPQHF. Here the CDR3 DNA reads TGTGCCAGCAGTTTAAGGGCGTATCAGCCCCAGCATTTT. The genes are TRBV28 and TRBJ1-5; D unresolved. Germline assignment: CDR1 MDHEN and CDR2 SYDVKM. The CDR3 is 13 amino acids. The V and J ends lost 2 bases and 5 bases respectively, with 7 bases between them.